This TCR beta chain was obtained from a study of blood T cell repertoires in COVID-19. The wider study: T cells, B-cell-depleted T cells, or PBMCs supplied cDNA or gDNA.

The CDR3 covers 14 residues. CDR1 and CDR2 from the germline V gene are MNHEY and SMNVEV (reference sequence). The V end lost 5 bases, the J end lost 2 bases, and 10 bases lay between the germline ends. Sequencing was performed with immunoSEQ multiplex PCR; in TCRdb, only in-frame clones are kept and a portion is missing. This sample yields 260,000 or so clones, of which approximately 87% are seen a single time; around 7.8% belongs to the top ten. The chain has TRBV27 and TRBJ1-3; the D gene is possibly TRBD1 (6 bases). Sequenced: peripheral blood. This clonotype was sampled from a human donor in a cohort sampled during active COVID-19. CDR3 sequence (DNA): TGTGCCAGCAGTCCGCGGACAGCTGGAAACACCATATATTTT. Amino acids: CASSPRTAGNTIYF.